These T cell receptor beta chains were read from a single sample in a study of CD8+ T cells in alopecia areata. The table came from immunoSEQ multiplex PCR; TCRdb's copy has only in-frame clones and leaves some out. In the table there are around 270,000 clones, roughly 60% of which are singletons. Source: CD4+ T cells sorted from blood, taken at week 24, from a patient treated with tofacitinib. Receptor source: a human donor with alopecia areata. CDR3s include the opening cysteine and the closing phenylalanine or tryptophan. A D gene is named only where the DNA matches it firmly. Rows give clone size only sometimes, using once, few, many, or a class for an expanded clone.

d_gene	v_gene	abundance	j_gene	CDR3nt	CDR3aa
-	TRBV20-1	-	TRBJ2-1	TGCAGTGCCCCCTACAATGAGCAGTTCTTC	CSAPYNEQFF
-	TRBV29-1	-	TRBJ1-2	TGCAGCGTGATTATCGCAGGTCCCTGGGACTATGGCTACACCTTC	CSVIIAGPWDYGYTF
TRBD1	TRBV9	-	TRBJ2-7	TGTGCCAGCAGCGTAGTTGGACAGGGAGACGAGCAGTACTTC	CASSVVGQGDEQYF
-	TRBV10-3	-	TRBJ1-1	TGTGCCATCAGTGCAGGACCTTACGGGGACACTGAAGCTTTCTTT	CAISAGPYGDTEAFF
-	TRBV18	-	TRBJ2-3	TGTGCCAGCTCACTTTCCTCTGTAGAAGCAGATACGCAGTATTTT	CASSLSSVEADTQYF
TRBD1	TRBV30	-	TRBJ1-2	TGTGCCTGGACCCTTCGGACAGGGCTCTATGGCTACACCTTC	CAWTLRTGLYGYTF
-	TRBV5-1	few	TRBJ2-3	TGCGCCAGCACCTTGCTTGGGGATACGCAGTATTTT	CASTLLGDTQYF
TRBD1	TRBV6-5	few	TRBJ2-5	TGTGCCAGCAGTTACGACAGGGAAGAGACCCAGTACTTC	CASSYDREETQYF
-	TRBV30	-	TRBJ1-4	TGTGCCTTTCGTCCGAATGAAAAACTGTTTTTT	CAFRPNEKLFF
TRBD1	TRBV12-5	few	TRBJ2-5	TGTGCTAGTGCCGCCGACAGGGGGGAGACCCAGTACTTC	CASAADRGETQYF
-	TRBV14	-	TRBJ2-2	TGTGCCAGCAGCCAAGAAACAGTCCCGAACACCGGGGAGCTGTTTTTT	CASSQETVPNTGELFF
-	TRBV29-1	-	TRBJ2-5	TGCAGCGTTGGAAGACGGGGGAAAGAGACCCAGTACTTC	CSVGRRGKETQYF
TRBD2	TRBV14	-	TRBJ2-3	TGTGCCAGCAGCAGACGAGCGGGGGGAAGCACAGATACGCAGTATTTT	CASSRRAGGSTDTQYF
TRBD1	TRBV7-9	once	TRBJ1-2	TGTGCCAGCAGCCCCAGGGACAGGGAATATGGCTACACCTTC	CASSPRDREYGYTF
-	TRBV30	-	TRBJ2-1	TGTGCCTGGAGTGTAGGAAGCCGCAATGAGCAGTTCTTC	CAWSVGSRNEQFF
-	TRBV7-2	-	TRBJ1-5	TGTGCCAGCAGCTTATCCGCGGGCGACTATCGGCCCCAGCATTTT	CASSLSAGDYRPQHF
TRBD2	TRBV7-2	-	TRBJ2-7	TGTGCCAGCAGCTTCGGCGGGGGTTCTATAAAGCAGTACTTC	CASSFGGGSIKQYF
TRBD1	TRBV2	few	TRBJ1-1	TGTGCCAGCAGAGCGTCAGGGGGGAAAATGAACACTGAAGCTTTCTTT	CASRASGGKMNTEAFF
-	TRBV9	few	TRBJ1-5	TGTGCCAGCAGCTCAGACCCGACACCATATCAGCCCCAGCATTTT	CASSSDPTPYQPQHF
-	TRBV5-6	few	TRBJ1-1	TGTGCCAGCAGCTTGGATCGGGGAATGAACACTGAAGCTTTCTTT	CASSLDRGMNTEAFF
-	TRBV29-1	-	TRBJ1-1	TGCAGCGTTCGAACAGGTGAAGCTTTCTTT	CSVRTGEAFF
-	TRBV19	few	TRBJ2-7	TGTGCCAGTTCTCAGGGAAAATCAACCTCCTACGAGCAGTACTTC	CASSQGKSTSYEQYF
-	TRBV30	-	TRBJ2-7	TGTGCCTGGAGTTCAGGGGGGCCGTACGAGCAGTACTTC	CAWSSGGPYEQYF